One TCR beta chain is described in this entry. Its cognate antigen is unknown. Germline lookup yields CDR1 MGHRA and CDR2 YSYEKL. The CDR3 covers 17 residues. Germline trimming cut 4 bases from V and 2 bases from J; bases unmatched to any gene: 4. This table comes from immunoSEQ multiplex PCR, and its TCRdb copy is limited to in-frame clones, with some not included. The sample lists 130,000 to 150,000 clones, roughly 91% occurring once. These data belong to a study of graft-versus-host responses after intestinal transplantation. About the research overall: Among the recipients, transplants were multivisceral, liver-intestinal, or isolated intestinal.

The material was unstimulated CD4+ T cells sorted from spleen or lymph node cells, obtained before intestinal transplant. V is TRBV4-1 and J is TRBJ2-6; TRBD1 aligns across 11 bases. This TCR derives from a human donor who received an intestinal transplant. As DNA, the CDR3 is TGCGCCAGCAGCCCCCGGACAGGGGGCACTGGGGCCAACGTCCTGACTTTC. It specifies CASSPRTGGTGANVLTF.